Listed here are 7 T cell receptor beta chains from one sample, sequenced in a study of graft-versus-host responses after intestinal transplantation. These receptors' targets are unknown. Produced via immunoSEQ multiplex PCR; TCRdb's table is partial and in-frame only. The table has more than 95,000 clones, about nine tenths seen once; the top ten hold about 0.18%. The source material was unstimulated CD4+ T cells sorted from spleen or lymph node cells, sampled before intestinal transplant. Receptor source: a human donor who received an intestinal transplant.

This chain uses TRBV6-1 with TRBJ2-7, with 9 positions matching TRBD1. V shed 6 bases and J 3 bases; nucleotides not matched to a gene: 3. Looked up from germline, CDR1 is MNHNS and CDR2 is SASEGT. This CDR3 spans 13 amino acids. The CDR3 reads CASSRQGDYEQYF. CDR3 sequence (DNA): TGTGCCAGCAGCCGACAGGGGGACTACGAGCAGTACTTC.

A single count supports this clone. The chain carries TRBV11-2 and TRBJ2-3; 7 bases fit TRBD1. CDR3 length: 16 amino acids. Germline lookup yields CDR1 SGHAT and CDR2 FQNNGV. V trimming: 1 base; J trimming: 0 bases; junction bases outside the gene matches: 4. CDR3 DNA: TGTGCCAGCAGCTTAGCAGGGGGATCTAGCACAGATACGCAGTATTTT. The encoded protein is CASSLAGGSSTDTQYF.

In regard to this clone: This sample also contains other DNA sequences that code for the same CDR3. V and J are TRBV19 and TRBJ1-4, with 10 bases matching TRBD1. There are 17 residues in the CDR3. Germline loops: CDR1 LNHDA, CDR2 SQIVND (reference sequence). V was clipped by 2 bases and J by 7 bases; unmatched bases: 10. DNA of the CDR3: TGTGCCAGTAGTATAAGACAGGGGGCATCTTTACGTGAAAAACTGTTTTTT. Its protein is CASSIRQGASLREKLFF.

V is TRBV7-3 and J is TRBJ2-1; D is perhaps TRBD2 (6 bases). V lost 5 bases and J lost 0, with 14 bases in between. Germline assignment: CDR1 SGHTA and CDR2 FQGTGA. The CDR3 contains 16 residues. DNA for the CDR3: TGTGCCAGCAGCCTTCTAGCGCTTGACTCCTACAATGAGCAGTTCTTC. Protein product: CASSLLALDSYNEQFF.

The V call is TRBV27, the J call TRBJ1-3, with a tentative D call TRBD1 (6 bases). CDR1 MNHEY and CDR2 SMNVEV come from the germline V gene (reference sequence). This CDR3 is 15 amino acids long. V was pared by 3 bases and J by 2 bases, with 11 bases between. The CDR3 loop is CASSFIGGPGNTIYF. CDR3 nucleotides: TGTGCCAGCAGTTTCATAGGGGGTCCTGGAAACACCATATATTTT.

The gene calls are TRBV27 and TRBJ2-1; TRBD2 is a possible D gene (6 bases). Germline CDR1 MNHEY, CDR2 SMNVEV (reference sequence). The CDR3 has 16 amino acids. V shed 3 bases and J shed 2 bases, with 14 bases lying between them. In nucleotides, the CDR3 is TGTGCCAGCAGTTTCGGGTCGGGGGATACCTACAATGAGCAGTTCTTC. Translation: CASSFGSGDTYNEQFF.

The chain recombines TRBV29-1 with TRBJ1-1, with D possibly being TRBD1 (5 bases). This CDR3 comprises 16 residues. Trimming cost V 4 bases and J 5 bases, with 23 bases left between them. Germline lookup yields CDR1 SQVTM and CDR2 ANQGSEA. CDR3 DNA sequence: TGCAGCGTTGTAGGTGCCCGCGATGGTAAGGGGACTGAAGCTTTCTTT. Amino acid sequence: CSVVGARDGKGTEAFF. Using reference TRBV29-1 and TRBJ1-1 for the parts outside the CDR3, the full variable domain is SAVISQKPSRDICQRGTSLTIQCQVDSQVTMMFWYRQQPGQSLTLIATANQGSEATYESGFVIDKFPISRPNLTFSTLTVSNMSPEDSSIYLCSVVGARDGKGTEAFFGQGTRLTVV.